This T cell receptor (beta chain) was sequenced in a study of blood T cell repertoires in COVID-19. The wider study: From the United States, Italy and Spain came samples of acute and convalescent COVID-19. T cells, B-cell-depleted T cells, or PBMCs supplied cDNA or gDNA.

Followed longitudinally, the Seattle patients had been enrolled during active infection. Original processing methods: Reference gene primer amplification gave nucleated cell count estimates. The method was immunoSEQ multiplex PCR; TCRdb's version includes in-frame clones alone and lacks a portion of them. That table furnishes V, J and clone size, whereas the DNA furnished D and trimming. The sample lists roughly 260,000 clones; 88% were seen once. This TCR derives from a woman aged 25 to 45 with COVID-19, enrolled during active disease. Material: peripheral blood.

CDR3 bases: TGTGCCAGCAGTTTAACAGGGAACACCGCCTACGAGCAGTACTTC. Translated: CASSLTGNTAYEQYF. This chain connects TRBV27 to TRBJ2-7, with D perhaps TRBD1 (6 bases). V gave up 2 bases and J gave up 2 bases, with 13 bases separating them. The CDR3 is 15 residues long. Germline CDR1 reads MNHEY; CDR2 reads SMNVEV (reference sequence).